The sample holds many counts of the clone carrying this TCR beta chain. Looked up from germline, CDR1 is KGHSH and CDR2 is LQKENI. V lost 0 bases, J lost 1 base, and 2 bases lay in between. CDR3 length equals 13 residues. Each CDR3 protein is one row after TCRdb ran MiXCR on the RACE reads. The sample has 62,000 or so distinct CDR3 sequences, 9.5% to 13% seen once. This specimen comes from a study of human T cells and chemical hapten exposure. The wider study: Patients having alopecia areata, totalis or universalis were mostly female.

This sample's time point: pre-sensitization, week 0. Treatment given: therapeutic diphenylcyclopropenone sensitization with weekly scalp DPC. Venepuncture was done earlier than the placement of each patch test. Material: whole blood, obtained in connection with sensitization to the hapten diphenylcyclopropenone (DPC). V gene TRBV18 combines with J gene TRBJ2-3; D gene unclear. This sequence was found in a woman between 50 and 59 years old with alopecia areata. Some clones in this sample may be carry-over from other donors' samples. This chain's CDR3 is CASSPPGTDTQYF. Written as DNA, the CDR3 is TGTGCCAGCTCACCACCAGGCACAGATACGCAGTATTTT. Drawing the rest from reference TRBV18 and TRBJ2-3, the complete variable domain is NAGVMQNPRHLVRRRGQEARLRCSPMKGHSHVYWYRQLPEEGLKFMVYLQKENIIDESGMPKERFSAEFPKEGPSILRIQQVVRGDSAAYFCASSPPGTDTQYFGPGTRLTVL.